This T cell receptor (beta chain) came from a study of T cells expressing NK-cell markers. The CDR3 has 14 residues. With the 5' RACE reads reprocessed, TCRdb shows one record per CDR3 protein and no DNA. The sample's table shows more than 90,000 distinct CDR3 sequences. The rearrangement joins TRBV12-3 or TRBV12-4 to TRBJ2-1; TCRdb selects TRBD2, and the lack of DNA leaves this call unchecked. Input material: blood T cells: a sorted CD56 or NKG2C T cell subset, CD4+ or CD8+ T cells, or bulk PBMC T cells (not recorded which). This sequence originates from a woman aged 18-70 years in good health. CDR3 sequence: CASSPLAGGSEQFF.